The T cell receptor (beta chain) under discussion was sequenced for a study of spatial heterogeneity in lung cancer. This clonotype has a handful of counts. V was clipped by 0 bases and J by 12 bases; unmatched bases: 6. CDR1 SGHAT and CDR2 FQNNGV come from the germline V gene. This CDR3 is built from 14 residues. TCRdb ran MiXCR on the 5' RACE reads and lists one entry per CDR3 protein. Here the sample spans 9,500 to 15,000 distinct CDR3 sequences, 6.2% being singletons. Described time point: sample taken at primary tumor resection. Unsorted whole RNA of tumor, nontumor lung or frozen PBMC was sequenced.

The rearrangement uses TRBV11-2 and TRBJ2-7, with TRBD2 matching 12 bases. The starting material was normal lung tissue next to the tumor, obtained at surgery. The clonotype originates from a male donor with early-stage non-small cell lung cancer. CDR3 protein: CASSLDRLAGDLYF. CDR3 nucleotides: TGTGCCAGCAGCTTAGATCGACTAGCGGGAGATCTGTACTTC.